This T cell receptor (beta chain) emerged from a study of cytotoxic CD8 clonotypes in ibrutinib-treated CLL. Trimming shortened V by 2 bases and J by 2 bases, and 12 bases separated the two germline ends. In germline, CDR1 is SGHRS, CDR2 YFSETQ. The CDR3 contains 15 residues. Libraries of TCR beta were made from 2 to 2.5 micrograms of genomic DNA that came from cryopreserved PBMCs. Only in-frame clones appear in the TCRdb table, and some are missing; sequencing was by immunoSEQ multiplex PCR. Seen here are about 63,000 clones, around 52% observed once, and the top ten hold 14% to 15%. The V gene is TRBV5-1, the J gene TRBJ2-3; tentative D call: TRBD1 (5 bases). The sequences come from PBMCs, collected after 12 months of ibrutinib treatment. This clonotype was obtained from a human donor with chronic lymphocytic leukemia. CDR3 sequence (DNA): TGCGCCAGCAGCTTTAAGGGGCCTCACACAGATACGCAGTATTTT. It codes for CASSFKGPHTDTQYF. Variable domain in full (rest from reference TRBV5-1 and TRBJ2-3): KAGVTQTPRYLIKTRGQQVTLSCSPISGHRSVSWYQQTPGQGLQFLFEYFSETQRNKGNFPGRFSGRQFSNSRSEMNVSTLELGDSALYLCASSFKGPHTDTQYFGPGTRLTVL.